The 20 T cell receptor beta chains below come from one sample, sequenced in a study of T-cell reconstitution after alpha-beta-depleted transplantation in children. Construction of the TCRbeta library involved unique molecular identifiers. TCRdb independently ran MiXCR on the PCR reads; one entry per CDR3 protein. The sample consists of some 290,000 distinct CDR3 sequences, approximately 23% of them appearing once. Source: PBMCs, mostly from graft donor cells, taken 180 days after TCRalphabeta/CD19-depleted stem cell transplant. The receptors originated from a male patient between 5 and 17 years old who had a stem cell transplant for acute lymphoblastic leukemia, so the T cells may come from the graft donor.

The gene calls are TRBV12-3 or TRBV12-4 and TRBJ2-5, with 9 bases lining up with TRBD2. Trimming at V came to 6 bases and at J to 7 bases, leaving 6 bases not matched to a gene. The CDR3 runs 13 residues. CDR3 nucleotide sequence: TGTGCCAGCAGACTGGGACTAGCTTGGACCCAGTACTTC. Encoded protein: CASRLGLAWTQYF.

CDR3 coding DNA: TGTGCCAGCGTGGGCAAGCGGCTCTCCTACGAGCAGTACTTC. Translated: CASVGKRLSYEQYF. This chain connects TRBV6-2 or TRBV6-3 to TRBJ2-7; a possible D gene is TRBD2 (5 bases). CDR1 and CDR2 from the germline V gene are MNHEY and SVGEGT. The CDR3 sequence is 14 residues long. Trimming removed 8 bases at V and 0 bases at J, with 14 bases between.

The chain joins TRBV4-1 to TRBJ2-1, with 14 positions matching TRBD2. The CDR3 has 18 amino acids. J gave up 3 bases and V 1 base, and 5 bases lay outside the gene matches. Germline V gene lookup returns CDR1 MGHRA and CDR2 YSYEKL. DNA of the CDR3: TGCGCCAGCAGCCAAGTGACTAGCGGGAGGGCCTACTACAATGAGCAGTTCTTC. Encoded protein: CASSQVTSGRAYYNEQFF.

The chain combines TRBV15 with TRBJ1-1; the D is unclear. Germline CDR1 is LNHNV and CDR2 is YYDKDF (reference sequence). V gave up 0 bases and J gave up 4 bases, with 12 bases separating them. This CDR3 comprises 15 residues. CDR3 DNA sequence: TGTGCCACCAGCAGAGATCGTGGGAGCGGCACTGAAGCTTTCTTT. Translating it yields CATSRDRGSGTEAFF.

For the CDR3, the DNA is TGTGCCAGCAGCCGACAAGCGGGCTACAATGAGCAGTTCTTC. This encodes CASSRQAGYNEQFF. The gene calls are TRBV14 and TRBJ2-1, with D maybe TRBD2 (6 bases). Trimming removed 4 bases at V and 3 bases at J, with 10 bases between. The CDR3 runs 14 residues. The germline V gene has CDR1 SGHDN and CDR2 FVKESK.

Only a few counts were recorded for this clonotype. The chain carries TRBV9 and TRBJ2-1; no clear D gene. Germline CDR1 is SGDLS and CDR2 is YYNGEE. This CDR3 has 12 amino acids. Trimming removed 3 bases at V and 5 bases at J, with 6 bases between. The CDR3 nucleotides are TGTGCCAGCAGCGAGGGAAACAATGAGCAGTTCTTC. It specifies CASSEGNNEQFF.

J is TRBJ2-1 and V is TRBV24-1; 9 bases line up with TRBD2. V lost 2 bases to trimming and J lost 4 bases; unmatched junction nucleotides: 5. Germline CDR1 and CDR2: KGHDR and SFDVKD. There are 16 residues in the CDR3. The CDR3 DNA follows: TGTGCCACCAGTGATTATCCCGGACTAGCGTACAATGAGCAGTTCTTC. Translating it yields CATSDYPGLAYNEQFF.

The chain links TRBV21-1 to TRBJ2-7; TRBD1, the D gene given by the table, was not confirmed from the DNA. TRBV21-1 corresponds to a pseudogene. The CDR3 loop spans 16 amino acids. CDR3 protein: CASSKETGPTHYEQYF. The CDR3 DNA is TGTGCCAGCAGCAAAGAAACAGGACCCACTCACTACGAGCAGTACTTC.

This clonotype was seen at least ten times. CDR3 nucleotide sequence: TGTGCCAGCAGTTACGGGGCATCTAATTCACCCCTCCACTTT. Residues: CASSYGASNSPLHF. The J gene is TRBJ1-6, the V gene TRBV6-5, with TRBD1 as a possible D gene (5 bases). The CDR3 sequence is 14 residues long. Germline values: CDR1 MNHEY, CDR2 SVGAGI. V was shortened by 2 bases and J by 6 bases, with 8 bases between the two germline ends.

V and J are TRBV5-1 and TRBJ2-3; 7 nucleotides align to TRBD2. CDR3 length equals 17 residues. V was clipped by 2 bases and J by 7 bases; unmatched bases: 16. The V gene's germline CDR1 is SGHRS and CDR2 YFSETQ. In DNA, the CDR3 is TGCGCCAGCAGCTTCCAGATGGGGGGAGGGCCAGGAAATACGCAGTATTTT. Protein: CASSFQMGGGPGNTQYF.

This clonotype was recorded a few times. The chain uses TRBV24-1 and TRBJ1-2; D not certain. Germline CDR1 reads KGHDR; CDR2 reads SFDVKD. The CDR3 consists of 18 residues. The ends were cut back, 5 bases at V and 0 bases at J, with 21 bases in the middle. CDR3 amino acids: CATSGHPREGTPNYGYTF. The CDR3 nucleotides are TGTGCCACCAGTGGCCACCCTCGGGAGGGCACCCCTAACTATGGCTACACCTTC.

This clonotype turned up a few times. The chain recombines TRBV5-1 with TRBJ1-3; D gene uncertain. The CDR3 consists of 14 residues. Germline V gives CDR1 SGHRS, CDR2 YFSETQ. Trimming stripped 4 bases from V and 3 bases from J, with 11 bases between. CDR3 loop: CASSPRTLGNTIYF. The CDR3 bases are TGCGCCAGCAGCCCAAGGACGCTTGGAAACACCATATATTTT.

The rearrangement uses TRBV7-3 and TRBJ1-1, with a possible D match to TRBD1 (5 bases). V gave up 2 bases and J gave up 0 bases, with 10 bases separating them. Germline values: CDR1 SGHTA, CDR2 FQGTGA. The CDR3 covers 15 residues. The CDR3 DNA is TGTGCCAGCAGCTTAGGATCACAGGTGAACACTGAAGCTTTCTTT. As protein: CASSLGSQVNTEAFF.

About this clonotype: A much larger clone sits a single nucleotide away, making a read error possible. The chain uses TRBV5-1 and TRBJ2-1; possible D gene TRBD1, 6 bases. Germline V gene lookup returns CDR1 SGHRS and CDR2 YFSETQ. Trimming took 2 bases from V and 10 from J, leaving 13 bases between them. The CDR3 sequence is 13 residues long. CDR3 region: CASSLRTAGEQFF. CDR3 in DNA: TGCGCCAGCAGCTTACGGACAGCCGGGGAGCAGTTCTTC.

This clonotype was seen only a few times. The chain is built from TRBV15 and TRBJ2-3; D remains unclear. The CDR3 totals 16 residues. Between the trimmed V and J ends, which lost 0 bases and 2 bases, there was a span of 12 bases. Germline V lookup: CDR1 LNHNV, CDR2 YYDKDF (reference sequence). The CDR3 sequence: CATSRDYRPFTDTQYF. CDR3 DNA: TGTGCCACCAGCAGAGATTACAGACCTTTCACAGATACGCAGTATTTT.

This clonotype was seen more than once but under ten times. The chain couples TRBV20-1 to TRBJ1-5, with D possibly TRBD1 on 5 matching bases. The germline V gene encodes CDR1 DFQATT and CDR2 SNEGSKA (reference sequence). The CDR3 totals 15 residues. V was clipped by 3 bases and J by 0 bases, with 12 bases between them. CDR3 loop: CSARGVRGSNQPQHF. The CDR3 nucleotides are TGCAGTGCTAGGGGAGTTAGGGGTAGCAATCAGCCCCAGCATTTT.

The CDR3 DNA reads TGTGCCACCAGCAGACTAGCGGGTGGCGACAATGAGCAGTTCTTC. It specifies CATSRLAGGDNEQFF. V and J are TRBV15 and TRBJ2-1; TRBD2 matches 8 bases. V was clipped by 2 bases and J by 5 bases; unmatched bases: 5. Germline V CDR1 and CDR2: LNHNV, YYDKDF (reference sequence). This CDR3 is 15 amino acids long.

This clonotype showed up just a few times. This rearrangement joins TRBV15 to TRBJ2-3; 14 positions agree with TRBD2. Germline values: CDR1 LNHNV, CDR2 YYDKDF (reference sequence). The CDR3 contains 21 residues. Trimming at V came to 1 base and at J to 1 base, leaving 13 bases not matched to a gene. The CDR3: CATSRAVTSGRALGGTDTQYF. The CDR3 DNA reads as TGTGCCACCAGCAGAGCTGTGACTAGCGGGAGGGCCCTCGGTGGCACAGATACGCAGTATTTT.

The table lists this clonotype with a few counts. This sequence joins TRBV7-9 and TRBJ1-5; 7 bases fit TRBD1. The CDR3 runs 15 residues. Germline CDR1 SEHNR, CDR2 FQNEAQ (reference sequence). V was pared by 1 base and J by 2 bases, with 2 bases of the junction left unmatched. The CDR3 loop is CASSLDGQGNQPQHF. DNA of the CDR3: TGTGCCAGCAGCTTAGACGGACAGGGCAATCAGCCCCAGCATTTT.

This chain joins TRBV7-2 and TRBJ2-5, with D possibly called TRBD1 or TRBD2 (5 bases each). The V gene lost 5 bases and the J gene lost 5 bases, with 15 bases spanning the gap. Looked up from germline, CDR1 is SGHTA and CDR2 is FQGNSA. The CDR3 has 14 amino acids. CDR3 sequence reads: CASSPRGEIETQYF. CDR3 sequence (DNA): TGTGCCAGCAGCCCGAGGGGCGAGATCGAGACCCAGTACTTC.